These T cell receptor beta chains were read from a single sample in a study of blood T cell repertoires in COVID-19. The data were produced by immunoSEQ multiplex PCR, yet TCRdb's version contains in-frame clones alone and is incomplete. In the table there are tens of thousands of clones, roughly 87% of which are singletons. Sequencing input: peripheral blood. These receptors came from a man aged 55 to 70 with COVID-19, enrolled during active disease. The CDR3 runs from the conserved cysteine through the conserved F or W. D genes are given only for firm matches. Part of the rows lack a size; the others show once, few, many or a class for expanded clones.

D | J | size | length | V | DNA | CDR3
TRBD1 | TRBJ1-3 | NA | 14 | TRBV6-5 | TGTGCCAGCAGACCAGGGGGCGAAGGAAACACCATATATTTT | CASRPGGEGNTIYF
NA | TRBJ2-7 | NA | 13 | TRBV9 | TGTGCCAGCAGCGCGGACAGCCCCTACGAGCAGTACTTC | CASSADSPYEQYF
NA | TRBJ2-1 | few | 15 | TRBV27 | TGTGCCAGCAGTACGGGACTCCCTATTTCCAATGAGCAGTTCTTC | CASSTGLPISNEQFF
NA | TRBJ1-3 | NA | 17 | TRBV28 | TGTGCCAGCAGTCCCCCCCTAAATGACAGATCTGGAAACACCATATATTTT | CASSPPLNDRSGNTIYF
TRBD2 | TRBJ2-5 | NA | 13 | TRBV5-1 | TGCGCCAGCAGCGATTCGGGGGGAGAGACCCAGTACTTC | CASSDSGGETQYF
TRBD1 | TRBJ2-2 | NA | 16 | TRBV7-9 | TGTGCCAGCAGGCAACAGGGGGCGAGGGTCACCGGGGAGCTGTTTTTT | CASRQQGARVTGELFF
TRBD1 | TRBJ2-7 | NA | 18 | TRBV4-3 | TGCGCCAGCAGCCAAGTGCCTGTACCCTTGGACAGGGGGGGTGAGCAGTACTTC | CASSQVPVPLDRGGEQYF
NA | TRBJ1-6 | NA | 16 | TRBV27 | TGTGCCAGCAGTTTGAGGGAGGGGCCCTATAATTCACCCCTCCACTTT | CASSLREGPYNSPLHF
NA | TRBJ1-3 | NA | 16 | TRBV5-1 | TGCGCCAGCAGCTTAACGGGGGGGCAACGTGGAAACACCATATATTTT | CASSLTGGQRGNTIYF
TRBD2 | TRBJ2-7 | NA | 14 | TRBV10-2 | TGCGCCAGCTGGACTAGCTCGAGCTCCTACGAGCAGTACTTC | CASWTSSSSYEQYF
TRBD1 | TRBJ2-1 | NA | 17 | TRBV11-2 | TGTGCCAGCAGCCTCAGACAGGGATTTTTTGACTACAATGAGCAGTTCTTC | CASSLRQGFFDYNEQFF
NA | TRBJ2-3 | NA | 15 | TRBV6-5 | TGTGCCAGCAGTTATTCGGGAGTGCTCACAGATACGCAGTATTTT | CASSYSGVLTDTQYF
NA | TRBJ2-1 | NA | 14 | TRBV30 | TGTGCCTGGAGTGTACAGAGCCCCTACAATGAGCAGTTCTTC | CAWSVQSPYNEQFF
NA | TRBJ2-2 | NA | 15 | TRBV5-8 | TGTGCCAGCAGCCGCGGGACCACCACAACCGGGGAGCTGTTTTTT | CASSRGTTTTGELFF
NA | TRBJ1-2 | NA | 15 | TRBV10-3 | TGTGCCATCAGGCCGACAGGACAATCTAACTATGGCTACACCTTC | CAIRPTGQSNYGYTF
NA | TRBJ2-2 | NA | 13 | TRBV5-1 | TGCGCTACTGGCGGCGGGAACACCGGGGAGCTGTTTTTT | CATGGGNTGELFF
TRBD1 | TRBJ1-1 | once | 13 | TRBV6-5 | TGTGCCAGCAGTCAGGACAGGGACACTGAAGCTTTCTTT | CASSQDRDTEAFF
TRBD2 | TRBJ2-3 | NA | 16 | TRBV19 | TGTGCCAGTAGTATCGGGACTAGCGGGACCACAGATACGCAGTATTTT | CASSIGTSGTTDTQYF
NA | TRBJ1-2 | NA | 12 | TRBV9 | TGTGCCAGCAGGGCGGACAGCTATGGCTACACCTTC | CASRADSYGYTF
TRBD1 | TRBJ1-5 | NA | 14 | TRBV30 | TGTGCCTGGAGGGGAACAGGGGGCGGGCAGCCCCAGCATTTT | CAWRGTGGGQPQHF
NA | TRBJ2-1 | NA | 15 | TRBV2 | TGTGCCAGCAGAATCCCAGGGGGGAATTACAATGAGCAGTTCTTC | CASRIPGGNYNEQFF
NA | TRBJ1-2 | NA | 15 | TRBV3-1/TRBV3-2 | TGTGCCAGCAGCCAAGATCGTACAGGGCGTGGTGGCTACACCTTC | CASSQDRTGRGGYTF
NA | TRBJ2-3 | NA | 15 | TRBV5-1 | TGCGCCAGCAGCTTGGTGGGGCGGGGACCAGATACGCAGTATTTT | CASSLVGRGPDTQYF
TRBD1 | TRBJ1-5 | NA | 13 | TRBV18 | TGTGCCAGCTCAGGACAGGGGTATCAGCCCCAGCATTTT | CASSGQGYQPQHF
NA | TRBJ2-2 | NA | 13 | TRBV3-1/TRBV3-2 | TGTGCCAGCAGCCAAGGACTCACCGGGGAGCTGTTTTTT | CASSQGLTGELFF
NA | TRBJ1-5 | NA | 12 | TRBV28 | TGTGCCAGCAAGGGGAACAATCAGCCCCAGCATTTT | CASKGNNQPQHF
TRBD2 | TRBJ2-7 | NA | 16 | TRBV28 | TGTGCCAGCAGTTTATGGGCTAGCGGGACTCGTTACGAGCAGTACTTC | CASSLWASGTRYEQYF
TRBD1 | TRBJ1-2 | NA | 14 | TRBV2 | TGTGCCAGCAGTGCGTCAGGGGGTCACTATGGCTACACCTTC | CASSASGGHYGYTF
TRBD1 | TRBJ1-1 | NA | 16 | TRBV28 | TGTGCCAGCACCACCGGGACAGGGTATCGGGACACTGAAGCTTTCTTT | CASTTGTGYRDTEAFF
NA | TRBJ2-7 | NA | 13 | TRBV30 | TGTGCCTGGAGAGGGGCGGCTCACTACGAGCAGTACTTC | CAWRGAAHYEQYF
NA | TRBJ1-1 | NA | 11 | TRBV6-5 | TGTGCCAGCACTCAGGGTGGCGAAGCTTTCTTT | CASTQGGEAFF
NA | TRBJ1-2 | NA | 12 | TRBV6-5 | TGTGCCAGCAGTTACGGTGGCCGCCTGTACACCTTC | CASSYGGRLYTF
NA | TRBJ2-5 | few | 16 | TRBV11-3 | TGTGCCAGCAGCTTCGGCCTCGAGGCCCACCGAGAGACCCAGTACTTC | CASSFGLEAHRETQYF
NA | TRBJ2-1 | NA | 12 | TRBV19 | TGTGCCAGTAGTATTCTAGCCGATGAGCAGTTCTTC | CASSILADEQFF
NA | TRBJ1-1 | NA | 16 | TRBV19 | TGTGCCAGTAGTATTCGAACAGGGCTAATGAACACTGAAGCTTTCTTT | CASSIRTGLMNTEAFF
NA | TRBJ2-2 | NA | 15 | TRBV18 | TGTGCCAGCTCACGAGGGAACTCGAACACCGGGGAGCTGTTTTTT | CASSRGNSNTGELFF
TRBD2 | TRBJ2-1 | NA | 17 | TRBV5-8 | TGTGCCAGCAGCAAGGGACTAGCGGGAGGGGGGTACAATGAGCAGTTCTTC | CASSKGLAGGGYNEQFF
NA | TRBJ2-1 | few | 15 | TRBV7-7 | TGTGCTAGCAGCCCCGGGTCCTCGGCCGGCAATGAGCAGTTCTTC | CASSPGSSAGNEQFF
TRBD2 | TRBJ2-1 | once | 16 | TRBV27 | TGTGCCAGCACCCCAAACCTGGCGGGAGGGGTCGATGAGCAGTTCTTC | CASTPNLAGGVDEQFF
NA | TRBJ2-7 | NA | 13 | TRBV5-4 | TGTGCCAGCAGCTCGGAGAGCCCCTACGAGCAGTACTTC | CASSSESPYEQYF
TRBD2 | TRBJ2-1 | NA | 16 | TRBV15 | TGTGCCACCAGCATCGGACTAGCAAGGGAGTACAATGAGCAGTTCTTC | CATSIGLAREYNEQFF
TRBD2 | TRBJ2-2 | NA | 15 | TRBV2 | TGTGCCAGCAGTGGACTAGCGGACTACACCGGGGAGCTGTTTTTT | CASSGLADYTGELFF
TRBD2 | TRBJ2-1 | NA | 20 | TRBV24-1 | TGTGCCACCAGTGATTATAGGCCCGCTCGGGCGGGAGCAGACCGTGATGAGCAGTTCTTC | CATSDYRPARAGADRDEQFF
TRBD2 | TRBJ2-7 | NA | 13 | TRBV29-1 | TGCAGCGTATTCCAGCGGGAGCTGAACGAGCAGTACTTC | CSVFQRELNEQYF
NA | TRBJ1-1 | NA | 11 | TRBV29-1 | TGCAGCGACACATGGGGCGATCGGGCTTTCTTT | CSDTWGDRAFF
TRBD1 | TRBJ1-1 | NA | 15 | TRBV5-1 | TGCGCCAGCAGCTTGGATGGCAGGGGGCGCACTGAAGCTTTCTTT | CASSLDGRGRTEAFF
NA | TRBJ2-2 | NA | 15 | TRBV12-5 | TGTGCTAGTGGCCTTTTGGTACTAAACACCGGGGAGCTGTTTTTT | CASGLLVLNTGELFF
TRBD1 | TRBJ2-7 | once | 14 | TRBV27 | TGTGCCAGCAGTTTCGGGACAGTTACCTACGAGCAGTACTTC | CASSFGTVTYEQYF
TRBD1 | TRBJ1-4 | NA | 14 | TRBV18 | TGTGCCAGCTCACAACAGGGACAGGGAGAAAAACTGTTTTTT | CASSQQGQGEKLFF
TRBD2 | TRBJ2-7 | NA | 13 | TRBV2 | TGTGCCACGCTAATTGGGACTAGCTACGAGCAGTACTTC | CATLIGTSYEQYF
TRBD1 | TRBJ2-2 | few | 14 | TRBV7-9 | TGTGCCAGCTTGGACAGGGAGAACACCGGGGAGCTGTTTTTT | CASLDRENTGELFF
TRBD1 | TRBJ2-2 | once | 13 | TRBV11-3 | TGTGCCAGCAGCAGACAGGGCACCGGGGAGCTGTTTTTT | CASSRQGTGELFF
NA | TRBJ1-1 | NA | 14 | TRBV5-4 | TGTGCCAGCAGCGTGGGTGGAGCGAACACTGAAGCTTTCTTT | CASSVGGANTEAFF
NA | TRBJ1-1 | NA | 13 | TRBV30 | TGTGCCTGGAGTGTACAGATGGACACTGAAGCTTTCTTT | CAWSVQMDTEAFF
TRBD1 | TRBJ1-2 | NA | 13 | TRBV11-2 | TGTGCCAGCAGCCCCGACAGGGGTCATGGCTACACCTTC | CASSPDRGHGYTF
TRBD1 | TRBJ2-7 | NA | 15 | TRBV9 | TGTGCCAGCACCACCGGTGAGACAGGGGACTACGAGCAGTACTTC | CASTTGETGDYEQYF
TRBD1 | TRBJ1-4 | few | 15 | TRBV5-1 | TGCGCCAGCAGCAGAACAGGGGGCATAGGTGAAAAACTGTTTTTT | CASSRTGGIGEKLFF
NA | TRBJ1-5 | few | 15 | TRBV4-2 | TGTGCCAGCAGCCAGGAGCGCGGTGGCAATCAGCCCCAGCATTTT | CASSQERGGNQPQHF
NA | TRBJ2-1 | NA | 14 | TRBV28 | TGTGCCAGCAGTTTAAACAGGAGAGCTGATGAGCAGTTCTTC | CASSLNRRADEQFF